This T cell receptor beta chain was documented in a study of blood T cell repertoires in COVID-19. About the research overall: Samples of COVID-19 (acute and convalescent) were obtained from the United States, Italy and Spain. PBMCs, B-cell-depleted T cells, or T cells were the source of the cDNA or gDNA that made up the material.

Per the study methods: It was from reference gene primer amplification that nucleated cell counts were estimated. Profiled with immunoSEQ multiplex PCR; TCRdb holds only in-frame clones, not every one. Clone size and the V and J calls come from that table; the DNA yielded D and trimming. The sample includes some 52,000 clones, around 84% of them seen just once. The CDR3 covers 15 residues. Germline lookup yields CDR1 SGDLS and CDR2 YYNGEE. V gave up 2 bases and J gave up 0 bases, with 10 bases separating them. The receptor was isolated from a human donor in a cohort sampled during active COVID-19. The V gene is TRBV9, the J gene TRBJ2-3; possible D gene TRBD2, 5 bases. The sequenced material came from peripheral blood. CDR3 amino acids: CASSVDYSSTDTQYF. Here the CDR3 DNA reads TGTGCCAGCAGCGTTGACTACTCTAGCACAGATACGCAGTATTTT.